Given below is one TCR beta chain in context. Original handling: Reference gene primer amplification gave nucleated cell count estimates. Sequencing used immunoSEQ multiplex PCR; TCRdb keeps in-frame clones, though not all of them. V and J calls and clone size are those listed in that table; D and trimming were worked out from the DNA. The sample consists of 110,000 to 150,000 clones, 82% of them appearing once. The source of the sample is a study of blood T cell repertoires in COVID-19. Study summary: From the United States, Italy and Spain came samples of acute and convalescent COVID-19. Sample material is recorded as cDNA or gDNA derived from T cells, B-cell-depleted T cells, or PBMCs.

Trimming stripped 0 bases from V and 7 bases from J, with 11 bases between. The CDR3 has 15 residues. Germline CDR1 SGHKS, CDR2 YYEKEE (reference sequence). Sequenced material: peripheral blood. This TCR derives from a woman older than 75 with acute or convalescent COVID-19. The V gene is TRBV5-5, the J gene TRBJ1-6; D not resolved. The CDR3 is CASSLDSYKNSPLHF. CDR3 DNA sequence: TGTGCCAGCAGCTTGGACAGCTACAAAAATTCACCCCTCCACTTT.